The next 2 T cell receptor beta chains were all read from a single sample in a study of T cell repertoires in cytomegalovirus infection. Antigens of these TCRs are unknown. A single record per CDR3 protein comes from TCRdb applying MiXCR to the reads. Here the sample spans some 900,000 distinct CDR3 sequences, approximately 29% being singletons. Sequenced here: cultured CD8+ T cells from PBMCs, sampled from culture after CMV antigen stimulation. The receptors were gathered from a human donor in good health (CMV status not recorded). Some clones in this sample may be carry-over from other donors' samples.

This clonotype was recorded a few times. The chain is built from TRBV7-9 and TRBJ2-3; possibly TRBD1 for D (5 bases). Trimming removed 4 bases from V and 5 bases from J, with 16 bases in between. The CDR3 contains 15 residues. Germline V gene sequence: CDR1 SEHNR, CDR2 FQNEAQ (reference sequence). CDR3 DNA: TGTGCCAGCAGCTCCATCCCAGGGTACGGAGATACGCAGTATTTT. Protein sequence: CASSSIPGYGDTQYF.

The table lists this clonotype with a few counts. At one of its ends the junction is not consistent with the germline gene, which may arise from a read error. The chain is built from TRBV5-5 and TRBJ2-3; no definite D call. The length of the CDR3 is 12 residues. Germline V gene lookup returns CDR1 SGHKS and CDR2 YYEKEE (reference sequence). CDR3 protein: CASSTEVREVDF. Written as DNA, the CDR3 is TGTGCCAGCAGCACGGAAGTCCGCGAGGTGGATTTT. Full variable domain (rest looked up from reference TRBV5-5 and TRBJ2-3): DAGVTQSPTHLIKTRGQQVTLRCSPISGHKSVSWYQQVLGQGPQFIFQYYEKEERGRGNFPDRFSARQFPNYSSELNVNALLLGDSALYLCASSTEVREVDFGPGTRLTVL.